These T cell receptor beta chains were read from a single sample in a study of OX40 agonist ivuxolimab in advanced cancers. Repertoires were generated with immunoSEQ multiplex PCR, while TCRdb's copy carries only in-frame clones and drops some. The sample yields 45,000 or so clones, 85% to 90% seen once. The sample in question was CD4+ or CD8+ T cells sorted from blood, obtained in a trial of the OX40 agonist ivuxolimab. These receptors all come from an adult with an advanced solid tumor such as melanoma, head and neck, liver or kidney cancer. CDR3s include the opening cysteine and the closing phenylalanine or tryptophan.

CDR3 protein: CAWSFWGADGYTF
J gene: TRBJ1-2
V gene: TRBV30

CDR3 protein: CASSFLPSARQETQYF
J gene: TRBJ2-5
V gene: TRBV9

CDR3 protein: CASSERNEQFF
J gene: TRBJ2-1
V gene: TRBV27

CDR3 protein: CASSQDRGREQYF
J gene: TRBJ2-7
V gene: TRBV5-8

CDR3 protein: CASSLRSPAGELFF
J gene: TRBJ2-2
V gene: TRBV7-9

CDR3 protein: CASSRAFF
J gene: TRBJ2-7
V gene: TRBV5-1

CDR3 protein: CASSLGGDSGNTIYF
J gene: TRBJ1-3
V gene: TRBV28

CDR3 protein: CASSFMELEGGLEETQYF
J gene: TRBJ2-5
V gene: TRBV28

CDR3 protein: CASTAGTSGSGETQYF
J gene: TRBJ2-5
V gene: TRBV28

CDR3 protein: CASSSPGGRGTEAFF
J gene: TRBJ1-1
V gene: TRBV7-9

CDR3 protein: CAWSVRGTEAFF
J gene: TRBJ1-1
V gene: TRBV30

CDR3 protein: CASSALGRSYEQYF
J gene: TRBJ2-7
V gene: TRBV6-1

CDR3 protein: CASSPAGEGETQYF
J gene: TRBJ2-5
V gene: TRBV11-2

CDR3 protein: CASSLGPRAYEQYF
J gene: TRBJ2-7
V gene: TRBV6-5

CDR3 protein: CASSIASGRGADTQYF
J gene: TRBJ2-3
V gene: TRBV5-1

CDR3 protein: CASSLGATITGELFF
J gene: TRBJ2-2
V gene: TRBV27

CDR3 protein: CTSDRGTEAFF
J gene: TRBJ1-1
V gene: TRBV1

CDR3 protein: CASSYGDTGYEQYF
J gene: TRBJ2-7
V gene: TRBV6-6

CDR3 protein: CASSPRGSGVSGDTGELFF
J gene: TRBJ2-2
V gene: TRBV9

CDR3 protein: CASRRGLAPYNEQFF
J gene: TRBJ2-1
V gene: TRBV5-1

CDR3 protein: CASSPTRARDGYTF
J gene: TRBJ1-2
V gene: TRBV5-4

CDR3 protein: CASSQSDHGYTF
J gene: TRBJ1-2
V gene: TRBV23-1

CDR3 protein: CASSPGLAGVYSQETQYF
J gene: TRBJ2-5
V gene: TRBV5-4

CDR3 protein: CASWEGDTQYF
J gene: TRBJ2-3
V gene: TRBV27

CDR3 protein: CASSLWGGEIRYNEQFF
J gene: TRBJ2-1
V gene: TRBV27

CDR3 protein: CASSERTGGSYNEQFF
J gene: TRBJ2-1
V gene: TRBV5-1

CDR3 protein: CASSYFGPVNTEAFF
J gene: TRBJ1-1
V gene: TRBV6-5

CDR3 protein: CGARDNGYTF
J gene: TRBJ1-2
V gene: TRBV29-1

CDR3 protein: CASSRDGSSYEQYF
J gene: -
V gene: TRBV7-9

CDR3 protein: CASSQDWQGGNQPQHF
J gene: TRBJ1-5
V gene: TRBV4-1

CDR3 protein: CAISEFKDPPNTEAFF
J gene: TRBJ1-1
V gene: TRBV10-3

CDR3 protein: CASSPGTENSPLHF
J gene: TRBJ1-6
V gene: TRBV4-1

CDR3 protein: CASSQDSRQGRTEAFF
J gene: TRBJ1-1
V gene: TRBV14

CDR3 protein: CASSLQVRYEQYF
J gene: TRBJ2-7
V gene: TRBV28

CDR3 protein: CASSQAGASNQPQHF
J gene: TRBJ1-5
V gene: TRBV4-1

CDR3 protein: CASSLGLGTEAFF
J gene: TRBJ1-1
V gene: TRBV25-1

CDR3 protein: CASSQDFVRSYNSPLHF
J gene: TRBJ1-6
V gene: TRBV4-3

CDR3 protein: CARGKYEQYF
J gene: -
V gene: TRBV5-3

CDR3 protein: CASSFGQVNEKLFF
J gene: TRBJ1-4
V gene: TRBV6-5

CDR3 protein: CASSLNRNTEAFF
J gene: TRBJ1-1
V gene: TRBV7-7

CDR3 protein: CASHVLAVREQYF
J gene: TRBJ2-7
V gene: TRBV2

CDR3 protein: CAISEGGGVGNSPLHF
J gene: TRBJ1-6
V gene: TRBV10-3

CDR3 protein: CASSQGQGNSYEQYF
J gene: TRBJ2-7
V gene: TRBV6-5

CDR3 protein: CASSLSRGGGELFF
J gene: TRBJ2-2
V gene: TRBV27

CDR3 protein: CASSLWKTQYF
J gene: TRBJ2-5
V gene: TRBV5-1

CDR3 protein: CASSLVPYEQYF
J gene: TRBJ2-7
V gene: TRBV7-2

CDR3 protein: CASSFQEDTEAFF
J gene: TRBJ1-1
V gene: TRBV7-8

CDR3 protein: CASSQDRGDEQFF
J gene: TRBJ2-1
V gene: TRBV14

CDR3 protein: CASSTLDRSNSPLHF
J gene: TRBJ1-6
V gene: TRBV7-9

CDR3 protein: CASSSGQGPYEQYF
J gene: -
V gene: TRBV7-9

CDR3 protein: CASSYGANYGYTF
J gene: TRBJ1-2
V gene: TRBV6-5

CDR3 protein: CASSEVGSDEQFF
J gene: TRBJ2-1
V gene: TRBV2

CDR3 protein: CASRGRGENIQYF
J gene: TRBJ2-4
V gene: TRBV6-1

CDR3 protein: CASSRERSGSETGELFF
J gene: TRBJ2-2
V gene: TRBV5-4

CDR3 protein: CASSFVAGDNEQFF
J gene: TRBJ2-1
V gene: TRBV7-9

CDR3 protein: CASSLGDGTYEQYF
J gene: TRBJ2-7
V gene: TRBV5-1

CDR3 protein: CASQGTGSGELFF
J gene: TRBJ2-2
V gene: TRBV5-1

CDR3 protein: CASSHVGQGYNSPLHF
J gene: TRBJ1-6
V gene: TRBV7-9

CDR3 protein: CASSYRPGQPLREQYF
J gene: TRBJ2-7
V gene: TRBV6-5